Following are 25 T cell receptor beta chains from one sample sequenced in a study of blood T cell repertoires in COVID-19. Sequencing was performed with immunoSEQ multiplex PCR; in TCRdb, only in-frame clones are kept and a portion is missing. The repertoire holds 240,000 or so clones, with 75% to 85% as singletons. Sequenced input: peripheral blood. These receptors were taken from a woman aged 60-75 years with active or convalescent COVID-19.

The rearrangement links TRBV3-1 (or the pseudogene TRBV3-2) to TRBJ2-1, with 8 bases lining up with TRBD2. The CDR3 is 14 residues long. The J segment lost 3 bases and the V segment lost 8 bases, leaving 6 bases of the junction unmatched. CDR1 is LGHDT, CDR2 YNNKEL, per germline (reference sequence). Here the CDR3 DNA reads TGTGCCAGCCGGGGGGGCCCCTACTACAATGAGCAGTTCTTC. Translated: CASRGGPYYNEQFF.

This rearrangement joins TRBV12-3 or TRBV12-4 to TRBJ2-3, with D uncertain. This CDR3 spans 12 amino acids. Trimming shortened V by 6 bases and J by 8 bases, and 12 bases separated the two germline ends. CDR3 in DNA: TGTGCCAGCAGCCCCTCTAGTGTTACGCAGTATTTT. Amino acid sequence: CASSPSSVTQYF.

This CDR3 reads CASSSDRVGTEAFF. The CDR3 DNA follows: TGTGCCAGCTCATCGGACAGGGTGGGAACTGAAGCTTTCTTT. J is TRBJ1-1 and V is TRBV18, with 8 bases that match TRBD1. CDR3 length: 14 amino acids. The V gene end was trimmed by 5 bases and the J gene end by 5 bases; junction bases not matched to a gene: 7. Germline-derived CDR1 and CDR2 are KGHSH and LQKENI. The complete variable domain, with remaining parts taken from reference TRBV18 and TRBJ1-1, reads NAGVMQNPRHLVRRRGQEARLRCSPMKGHSHVYWYRQLPEEGLKFMVYLQKENIIDESGMPKERFSAEFPKEGPSILRIQQVVRGDSAAYFCASSSDRVGTEAFFGQGTRLTVV.

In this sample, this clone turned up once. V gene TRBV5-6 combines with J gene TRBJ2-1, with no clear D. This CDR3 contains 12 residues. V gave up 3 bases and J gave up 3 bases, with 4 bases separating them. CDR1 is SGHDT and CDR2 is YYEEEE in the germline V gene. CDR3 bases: TGTGCCAGCAGCTACAGCTACAATGAGCAGTTCTTC. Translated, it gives CASSYSYNEQFF.

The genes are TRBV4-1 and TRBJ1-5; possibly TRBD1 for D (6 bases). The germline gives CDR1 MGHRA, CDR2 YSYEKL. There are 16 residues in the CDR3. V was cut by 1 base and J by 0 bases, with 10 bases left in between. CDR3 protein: CASSQGDTRSNQPQHF. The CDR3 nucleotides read TGCGCCAGCAGCCAAGGGGACACCCGTAGCAATCAGCCCCAGCATTTT.

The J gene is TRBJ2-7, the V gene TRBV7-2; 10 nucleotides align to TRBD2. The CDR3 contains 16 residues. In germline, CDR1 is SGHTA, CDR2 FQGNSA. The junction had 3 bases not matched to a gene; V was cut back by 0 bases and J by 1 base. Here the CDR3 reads CASSLASGGNSYEQYF. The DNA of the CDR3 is TGTGCCAGCAGCTTAGCTAGCGGGGGGAATTCCTACGAGCAGTACTTC.

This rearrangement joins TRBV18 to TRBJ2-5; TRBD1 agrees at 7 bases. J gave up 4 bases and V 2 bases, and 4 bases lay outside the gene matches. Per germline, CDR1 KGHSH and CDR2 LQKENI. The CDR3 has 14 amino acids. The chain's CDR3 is CASSPVQGRETQYF. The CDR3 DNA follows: TGTGCCAGCTCACCAGTACAGGGGAGAGAGACCCAGTACTTC.

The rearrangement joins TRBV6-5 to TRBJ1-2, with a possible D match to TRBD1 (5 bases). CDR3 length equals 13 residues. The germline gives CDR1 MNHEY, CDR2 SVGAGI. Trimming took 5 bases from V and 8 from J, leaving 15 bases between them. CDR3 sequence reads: CASSRDLSGGYTF. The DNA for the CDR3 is TGTGCCAGCAGTCGGGACTTATCGGGAGGCTACACCTTC.

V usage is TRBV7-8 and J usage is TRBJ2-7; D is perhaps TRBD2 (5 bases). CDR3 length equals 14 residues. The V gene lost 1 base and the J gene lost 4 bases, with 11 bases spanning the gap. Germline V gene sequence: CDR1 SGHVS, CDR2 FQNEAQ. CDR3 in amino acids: CASSLDRTGYEQYF. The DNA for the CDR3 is TGTGCCAGCAGCTTAGATAGGACTGGTTACGAGCAGTACTTC.

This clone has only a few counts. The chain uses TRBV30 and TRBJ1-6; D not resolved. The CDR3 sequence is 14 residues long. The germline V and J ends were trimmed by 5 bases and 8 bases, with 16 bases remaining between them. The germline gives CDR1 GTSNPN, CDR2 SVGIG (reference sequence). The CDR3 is CAWALLSEDSPLHF. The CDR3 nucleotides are TGTGCCTGGGCCCTACTTTCGGAGGATTCACCCCTCCACTTT. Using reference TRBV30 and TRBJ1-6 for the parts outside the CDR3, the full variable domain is SQTIHQWPATLVQPVGSPLSLECTVEGTSNPNLYWYRQAAGRGLQLLFYSVGIGQISSEVPQNLSASRPQDRQFILSSKKLLLSDSGFYLCAWALLSEDSPLHFGNGTRLTVT.

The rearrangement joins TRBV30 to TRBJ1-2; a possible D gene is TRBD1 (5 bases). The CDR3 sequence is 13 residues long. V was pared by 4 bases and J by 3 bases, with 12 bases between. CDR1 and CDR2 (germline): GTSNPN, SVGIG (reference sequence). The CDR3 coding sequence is TGTGCCTGGACAGGGAATCAACACTATGGCTACACCTTC. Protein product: CAWTGNQHYGYTF. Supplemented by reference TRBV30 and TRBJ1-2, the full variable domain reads SQTIHQWPATLVQPVGSPLSLECTVEGTSNPNLYWYRQAAGRGLQLLFYSVGIGQISSEVPQNLSASRPQDRQFILSSKKLLLSDSGFYLCAWTGNQHYGYTFGSGTRLTVV.

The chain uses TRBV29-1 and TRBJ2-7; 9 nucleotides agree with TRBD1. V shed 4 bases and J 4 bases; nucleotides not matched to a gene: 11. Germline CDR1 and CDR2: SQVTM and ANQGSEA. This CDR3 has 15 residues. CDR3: CSVGPTGQGIYEQYF. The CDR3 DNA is TGCAGCGTTGGGCCGACGGGACAGGGAATATACGAGCAGTACTTC.

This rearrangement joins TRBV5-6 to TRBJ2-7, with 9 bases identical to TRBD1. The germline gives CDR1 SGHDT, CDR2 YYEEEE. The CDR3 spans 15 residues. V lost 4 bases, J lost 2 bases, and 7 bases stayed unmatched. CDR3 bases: TGTGCCAGCAGCGGAGGACAGGGGAACCCCTACGAGCAGTACTTC. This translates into CASSGGQGNPYEQYF.

CDR3 residues: CASSALYPQGSNEAFF. DNA of the CDR3: TGTGCCAGCAGTGCCTTATACCCGCAGGGGAGCAATGAAGCTTTCTTT. The gene calls are TRBV27 and TRBJ1-1; D is perhaps TRBD1 (6 bases). V was pared by 5 bases and J by 7 bases, with 23 bases between. In germline, CDR1 is MNHEY, CDR2 SMNVEV (reference sequence). This CDR3 is built from 16 residues.

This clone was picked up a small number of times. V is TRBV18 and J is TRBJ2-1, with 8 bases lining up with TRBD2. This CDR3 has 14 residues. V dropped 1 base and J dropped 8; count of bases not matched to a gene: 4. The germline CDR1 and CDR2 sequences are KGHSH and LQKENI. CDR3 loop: CASSPRGGLDEQFF. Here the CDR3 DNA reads TGTGCCAGCTCACCACGCGGGGGGCTCGATGAGCAGTTCTTC.

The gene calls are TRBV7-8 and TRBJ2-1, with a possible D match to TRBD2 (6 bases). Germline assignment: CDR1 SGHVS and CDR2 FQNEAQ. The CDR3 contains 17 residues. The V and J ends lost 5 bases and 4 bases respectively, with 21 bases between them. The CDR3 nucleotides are TGTGCCAGCAGCCCCCGCGGGGTGGGGGGTCTGTACAATGAGCAGTTCTTC. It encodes CASSPRGVGGLYNEQFF.

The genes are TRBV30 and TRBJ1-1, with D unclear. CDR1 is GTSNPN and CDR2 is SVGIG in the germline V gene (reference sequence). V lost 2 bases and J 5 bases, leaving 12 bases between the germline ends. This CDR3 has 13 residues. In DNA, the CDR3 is TGTGCCTGGAGTCGGTCTCTACGGACTGAAGCTTTCTTT. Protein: CAWSRSLRTEAFF.

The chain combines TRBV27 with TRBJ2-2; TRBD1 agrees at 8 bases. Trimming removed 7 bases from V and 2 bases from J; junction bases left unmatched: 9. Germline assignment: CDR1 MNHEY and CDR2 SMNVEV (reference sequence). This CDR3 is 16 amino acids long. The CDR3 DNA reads TGTGCCAGCACTAGTGGGGACAGGATCAACACCGGGGAGCTGTTTTTT. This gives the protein CASTSGDRINTGELFF.

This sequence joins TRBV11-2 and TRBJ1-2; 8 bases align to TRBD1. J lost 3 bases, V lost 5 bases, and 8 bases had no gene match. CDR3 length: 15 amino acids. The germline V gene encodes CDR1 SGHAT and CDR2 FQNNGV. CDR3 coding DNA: TGTGCCAGCAGCCCATTTTGGGGACAGGACTATGGCTACACCTTC. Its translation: CASSPFWGQDYGYTF.

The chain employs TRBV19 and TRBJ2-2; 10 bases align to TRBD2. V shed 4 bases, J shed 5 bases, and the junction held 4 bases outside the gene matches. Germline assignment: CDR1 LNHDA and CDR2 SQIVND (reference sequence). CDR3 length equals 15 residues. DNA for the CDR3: TGTGCCAGTAGTACTAGCGGGGGACGAACCGGGGAGCTGTTTTTT. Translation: CASSTSGGRTGELFF.

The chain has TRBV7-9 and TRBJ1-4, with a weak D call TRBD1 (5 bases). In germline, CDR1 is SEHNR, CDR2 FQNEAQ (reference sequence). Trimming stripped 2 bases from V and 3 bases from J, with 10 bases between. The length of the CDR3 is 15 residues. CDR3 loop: CASSLSGQANEKLFF. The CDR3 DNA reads TGTGCCAGCAGCTTAAGTGGACAAGCTAATGAAAAACTGTTTTTT.

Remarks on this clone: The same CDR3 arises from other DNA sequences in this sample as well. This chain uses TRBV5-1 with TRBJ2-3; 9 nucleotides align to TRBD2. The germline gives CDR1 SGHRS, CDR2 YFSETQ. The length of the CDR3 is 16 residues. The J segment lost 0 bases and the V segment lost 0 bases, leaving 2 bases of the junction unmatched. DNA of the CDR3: TGCGCCAGCAGCTTGGGACTAGCGGACAGCACAGATACGCAGTATTTT. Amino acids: CASSLGLADSTDTQYF.

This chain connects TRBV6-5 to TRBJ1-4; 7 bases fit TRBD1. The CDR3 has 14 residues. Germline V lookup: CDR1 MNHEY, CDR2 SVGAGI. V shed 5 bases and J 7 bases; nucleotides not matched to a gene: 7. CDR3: CASSLDRAGEKLFF. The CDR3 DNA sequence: TGTGCCAGCAGTCTTGACAGGGCAGGTGAAAAACTGTTTTTT.

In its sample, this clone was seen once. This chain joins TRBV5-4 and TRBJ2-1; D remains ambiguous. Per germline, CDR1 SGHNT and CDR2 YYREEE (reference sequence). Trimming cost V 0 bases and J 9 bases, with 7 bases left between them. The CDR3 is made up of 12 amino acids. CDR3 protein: CASSLVASEQFF. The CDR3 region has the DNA TGTGCCAGCAGCTTGGTGGCATCTGAGCAGTTCTTC. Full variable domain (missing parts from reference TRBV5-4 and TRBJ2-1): ETGVTQSPTHLIKTRGQQVTLRCSSQSGHNTVSWYQQALGQGPQFIFQYYREEENGRGNFPPRFSGLQFPNYSSELNVNALELDDSALYLCASSLVASEQFFGPGTRLTVL.

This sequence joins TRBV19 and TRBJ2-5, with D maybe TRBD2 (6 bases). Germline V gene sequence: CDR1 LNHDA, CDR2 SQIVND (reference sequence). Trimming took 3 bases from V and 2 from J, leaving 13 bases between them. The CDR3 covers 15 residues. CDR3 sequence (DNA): TGTGCCAGTAGTATGGGTGGCGGACTACAAGAGACCCAGTACTTC. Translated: CASSMGGGLQETQYF.